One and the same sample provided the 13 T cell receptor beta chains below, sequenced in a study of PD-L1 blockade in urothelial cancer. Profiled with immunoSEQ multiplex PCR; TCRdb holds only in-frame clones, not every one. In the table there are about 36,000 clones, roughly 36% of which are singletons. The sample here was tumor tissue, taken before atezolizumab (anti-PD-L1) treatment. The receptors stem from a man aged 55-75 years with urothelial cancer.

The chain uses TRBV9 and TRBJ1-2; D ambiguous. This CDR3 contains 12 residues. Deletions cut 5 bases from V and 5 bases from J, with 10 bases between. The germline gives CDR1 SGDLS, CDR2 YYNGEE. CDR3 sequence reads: CASSMTRYGYTF. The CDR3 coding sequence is TGTGCCAGCAGTATGACCCGATATGGCTACACCTTC.

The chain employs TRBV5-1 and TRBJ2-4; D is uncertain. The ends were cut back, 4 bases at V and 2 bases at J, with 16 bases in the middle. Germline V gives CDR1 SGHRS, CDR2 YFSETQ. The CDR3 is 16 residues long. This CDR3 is CASSRVEAEPKNIQYF. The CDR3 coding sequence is TGCGCCAGCAGCCGGGTGGAAGCAGAACCCAAAAACATTCAGTACTTC.

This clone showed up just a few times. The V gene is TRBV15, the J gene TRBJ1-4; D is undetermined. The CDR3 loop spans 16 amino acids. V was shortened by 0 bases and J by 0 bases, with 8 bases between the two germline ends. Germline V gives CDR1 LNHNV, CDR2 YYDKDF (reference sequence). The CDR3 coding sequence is TGTGCCACCAGCAGAGATATGGCAGCAACTAATGAAAAACTGTTTTTT. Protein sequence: CATSRDMAATNEKLFF. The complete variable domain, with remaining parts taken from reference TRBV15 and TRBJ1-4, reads DAMVIQNPRYQVTQFGKPVTLSCSQTLNHNVMYWYQQKSSQAPKLLFHYYDKDFNNEADTPDNFQSRRPNTSFCFLDIRSPGLGDTAMYLCATSRDMAATNEKLFFGSGTQLSVL.

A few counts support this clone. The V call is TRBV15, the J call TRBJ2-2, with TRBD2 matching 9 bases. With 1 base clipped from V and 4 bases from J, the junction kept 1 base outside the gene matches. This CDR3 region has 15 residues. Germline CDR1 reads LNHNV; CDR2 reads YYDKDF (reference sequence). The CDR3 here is CATSRASGITGELFF. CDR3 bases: TGTGCCACCAGCAGAGCTAGCGGGATCACCGGGGAGCTGTTTTTT.

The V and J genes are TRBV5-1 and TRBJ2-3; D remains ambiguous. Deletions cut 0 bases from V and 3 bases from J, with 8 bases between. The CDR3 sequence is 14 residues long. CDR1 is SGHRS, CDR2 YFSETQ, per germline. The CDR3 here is CASSLVAETDTQYF. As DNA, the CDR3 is TGCGCCAGCAGCTTGGTCGCAGAAACAGATACGCAGTATTTT.

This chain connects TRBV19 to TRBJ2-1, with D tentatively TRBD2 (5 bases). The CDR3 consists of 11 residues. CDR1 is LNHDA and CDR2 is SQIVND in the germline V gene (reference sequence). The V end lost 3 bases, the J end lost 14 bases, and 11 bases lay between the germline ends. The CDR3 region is CASSIGGREFF. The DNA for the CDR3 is TGTGCCAGTAGTATCGGAGGTCGGGAGTTCTTC.

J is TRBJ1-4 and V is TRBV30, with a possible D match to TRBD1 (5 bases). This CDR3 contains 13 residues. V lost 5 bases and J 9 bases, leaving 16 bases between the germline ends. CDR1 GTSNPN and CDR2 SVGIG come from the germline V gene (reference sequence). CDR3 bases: TGTGCCTGGGCCGGGACGGGTGGGAAAAAACTGTTTTTT. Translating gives CAWAGTGGKKLFF.

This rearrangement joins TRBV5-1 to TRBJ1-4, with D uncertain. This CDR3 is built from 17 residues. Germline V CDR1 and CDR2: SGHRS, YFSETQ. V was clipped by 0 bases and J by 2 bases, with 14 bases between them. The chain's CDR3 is CASSLALLGSTNEKLFF. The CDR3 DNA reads TGCGCCAGCAGCTTGGCATTACTAGGGAGCACTAATGAAAAACTGTTTTTT.

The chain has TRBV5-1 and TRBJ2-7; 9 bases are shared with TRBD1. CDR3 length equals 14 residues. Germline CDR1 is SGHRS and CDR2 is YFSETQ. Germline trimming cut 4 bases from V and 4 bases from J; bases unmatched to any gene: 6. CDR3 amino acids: CASSPGQGVYEQYF. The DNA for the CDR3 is TGCGCCAGCAGCCCGGGACAGGGAGTATACGAGCAGTACTTC.

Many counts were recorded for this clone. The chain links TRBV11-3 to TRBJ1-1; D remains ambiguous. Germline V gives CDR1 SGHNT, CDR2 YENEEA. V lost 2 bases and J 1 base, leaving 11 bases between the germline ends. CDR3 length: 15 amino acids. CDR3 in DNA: TGTGCCAGCAGCTTATATACAGTACCGAACACTGAAGCTTTCTTT. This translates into CASSLYTVPNTEAFF.

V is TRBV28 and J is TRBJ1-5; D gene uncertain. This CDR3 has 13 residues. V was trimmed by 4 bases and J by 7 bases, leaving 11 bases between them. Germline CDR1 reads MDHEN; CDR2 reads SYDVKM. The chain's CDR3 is CASSWGEWQPQHF. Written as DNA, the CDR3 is TGTGCCAGCAGTTGGGGAGAGTGGCAGCCCCAGCATTTT. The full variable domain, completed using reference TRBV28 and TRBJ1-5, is DVKVTQSSRYLVKRTGEKVFLECVQDMDHENMFWYRQDPGLGLRLIYFSYDVKMKEKGDIPEGYSVSREKKERFSLILESASTNQTSMYLCASSWGEWQPQHFGDGTRLSIL.

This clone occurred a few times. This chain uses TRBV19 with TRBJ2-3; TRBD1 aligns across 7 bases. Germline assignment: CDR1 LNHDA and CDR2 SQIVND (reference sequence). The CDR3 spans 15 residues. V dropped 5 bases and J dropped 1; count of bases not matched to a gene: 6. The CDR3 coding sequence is TGTGCCAGTAGTGACGGGACAGTGGGCACAGATACGCAGTATTTT. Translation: CASSDGTVGTDTQYF.

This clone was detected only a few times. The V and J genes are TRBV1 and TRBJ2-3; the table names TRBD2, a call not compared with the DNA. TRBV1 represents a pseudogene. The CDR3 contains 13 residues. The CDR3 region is CASSQAREGTQYF. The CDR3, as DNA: TGCGCCAGCAGCCAGGCACGGGAAGGGACGCAGTATTTT.